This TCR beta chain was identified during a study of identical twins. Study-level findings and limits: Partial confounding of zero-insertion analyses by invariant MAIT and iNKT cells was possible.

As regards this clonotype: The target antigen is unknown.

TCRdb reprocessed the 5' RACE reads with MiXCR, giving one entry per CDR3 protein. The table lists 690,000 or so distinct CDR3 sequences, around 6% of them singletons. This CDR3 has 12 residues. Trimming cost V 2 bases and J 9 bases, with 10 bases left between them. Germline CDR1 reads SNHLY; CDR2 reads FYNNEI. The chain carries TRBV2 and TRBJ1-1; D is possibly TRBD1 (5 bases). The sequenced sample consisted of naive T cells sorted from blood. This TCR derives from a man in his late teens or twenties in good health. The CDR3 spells CASSELPGKAFF. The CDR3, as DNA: TGTGCCAGCAGTGAATTGCCAGGGAAAGCTTTCTTT.